Listed below are T cell receptor beta chains from one sample, sequenced in a study of early T cells in non-severe SARS-CoV-2 infection. From the 5' RACE reads, TCRdb called clonotypes with MiXCR, one entry per CDR3 protein. This sample has 75,000 to 90,000 distinct CDR3 sequences, with 5.5% to 7.5% found just once. The material sequenced was whole blood. These TCRs come from an adult who was a healthcare worker with PCR-confirmed SARS-CoV-2 infection or an uninfected control (not recorded which). CDR3s leave out the opening cysteine and the closing phenylalanine or tryptophan. Clone size is stated in some rows and not others, as once, few, many or a class when expanded.

V	J	size	CDR3
TRBV30	TRBJ1-4	few	AWTTWGDNEKLF
TRBV27	TRBJ1-1	many	ASSDRPEAF
TRBV6-5	TRBJ2-1	few	ASSTVGGGVNEQF
TRBV14	TRBJ2-1	many	ASSHPLVAGSSYNEQF
TRBV13	TRBJ1-1	.	ASSPTEQENTEAF
TRBV27	TRBJ1-2	many	ASSLNGQRGYT
TRBV10-2	TRBJ2-3	many	ASSGSPVDTQY
TRBV6-2/TRBV6-3	TRBJ2-7	many	ASRNGASGDYEQY
TRBV3-1	TRBJ2-7	many	ASSQEGLGSYEQY
TRBV7-8	TRBJ2-6	few	ASSLGTGAGANVLT
TRBV4-1	TRBJ1-6	.	ASSSPDRRVNSPLH
TRBV14	TRBJ2-4	many	ASSYGQGGRRNIQY
TRBV30	TRBJ2-7	.	AWSVLGTGSYEQY
TRBV4-2	TRBJ1-5	.	ASSVGQGSQSNQPQH
TRBV20-1	TRBJ2-1	many	SATVQVNEQF
TRBV12-3/TRBV12-4	TRBJ2-2	.	ASRSTSGFTGELF
TRBV20-1	TRBJ1-5	many	SAWDGSNQPQH
TRBV2	TRBJ2-3	many	ATEGNKASTDTQY
TRBV4-2	TRBJ1-1	.	ASSQDRGPEAF
TRBV5-1	TRBJ2-3	.	ASSLESHGYTDTQY
TRBV28	TRBJ2-5	many	ASSSGQRETQY
TRBV4-3	TRBJ1-4	many	ASSQQMVGEKLF
TRBV27	TRBJ2-7	many	ASSLSPRTGRSYEQY
TRBV5-5	TRBJ1-2	few	ASSFQGTAVDGYT
TRBV9	TRBJ2-7	few	ASSQVGSYEQY
TRBV20-1	TRBJ2-6	few	SARVTKGSPGANVLT
TRBV7-9	TRBJ2-4	many	ASSPDRGGKNIQY
TRBV6-6	TRBJ2-2	many	ASSSRANTGELF